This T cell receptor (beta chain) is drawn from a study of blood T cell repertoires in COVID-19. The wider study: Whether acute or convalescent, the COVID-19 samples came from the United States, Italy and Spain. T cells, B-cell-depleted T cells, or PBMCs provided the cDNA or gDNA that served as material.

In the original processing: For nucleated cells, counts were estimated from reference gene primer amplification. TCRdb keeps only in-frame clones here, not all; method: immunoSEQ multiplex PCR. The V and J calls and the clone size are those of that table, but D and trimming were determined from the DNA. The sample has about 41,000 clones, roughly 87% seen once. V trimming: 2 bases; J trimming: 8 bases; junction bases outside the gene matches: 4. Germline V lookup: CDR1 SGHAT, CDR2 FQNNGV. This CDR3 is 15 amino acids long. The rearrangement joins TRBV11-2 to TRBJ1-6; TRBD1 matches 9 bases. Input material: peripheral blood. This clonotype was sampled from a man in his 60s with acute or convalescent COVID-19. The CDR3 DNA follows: TGTGCCAGCAGCTTAACAGGGGGCGGTTATTCACCCCTCCACTTT. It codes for CASSLTGGGYSPLHF.